This T cell receptor (beta chain) was recovered during a study of cytomegalovirus exposure and HLA in healthy donors. The donors were members of the approximately 120-subject validation cohort (separate from the roughly 660-subject first cohort). Some clones are missing from TCRdb's copy, which holds only in-frame ones; the method was immunoSEQ multiplex PCR. The sample contains under 200,000 clones, approximately 96% of which appear only once. V was clipped by 4 bases and J by 7 bases, with 14 bases between them. This CDR3 spans 15 amino acids. Germline values: CDR1 LNHDA, CDR2 SQIVND (reference sequence).

This receptor was identified in a woman aged 18 to 35 in good health and CMV-seronegative. The V gene is TRBV19, the J gene TRBJ1-6; D is possibly TRBD1 (6 bases). Specimen: PBMCs. CDR3 bases: TGTGCCAGTAGTAAACAGGGTACCTTCAATTCACCCCTCCACTTT. It encodes CASSKQGTFNSPLHF.